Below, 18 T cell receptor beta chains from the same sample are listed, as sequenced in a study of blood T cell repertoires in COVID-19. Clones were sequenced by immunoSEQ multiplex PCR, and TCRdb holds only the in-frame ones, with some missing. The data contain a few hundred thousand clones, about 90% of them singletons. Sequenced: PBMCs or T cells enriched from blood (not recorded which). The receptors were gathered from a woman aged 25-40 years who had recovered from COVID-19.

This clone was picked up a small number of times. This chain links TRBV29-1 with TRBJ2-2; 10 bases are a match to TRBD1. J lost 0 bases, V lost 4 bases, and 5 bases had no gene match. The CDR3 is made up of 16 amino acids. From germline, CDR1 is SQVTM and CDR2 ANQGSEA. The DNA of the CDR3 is TGCAGCGTTGCCAAGGACAGGGGGTCGAACACCGGGGAGCTGTTTTTT. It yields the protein CSVAKDRGSNTGELFF.

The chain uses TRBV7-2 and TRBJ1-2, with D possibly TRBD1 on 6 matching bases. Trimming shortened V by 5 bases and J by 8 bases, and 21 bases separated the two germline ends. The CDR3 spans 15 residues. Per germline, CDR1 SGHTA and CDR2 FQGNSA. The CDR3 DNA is TGTGCCAGCAGCCCGCACCTGCGGGGGGCTGGGGGCTACACCTTC. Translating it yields CASSPHLRGAGGYTF.

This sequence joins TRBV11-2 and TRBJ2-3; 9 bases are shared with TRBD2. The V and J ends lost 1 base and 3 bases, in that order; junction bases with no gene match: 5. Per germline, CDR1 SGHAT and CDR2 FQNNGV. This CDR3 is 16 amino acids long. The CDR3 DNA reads TGTGCCAGCAGCTTAGGTGTTAGCGGGGGAACAGATACGCAGTATTTT. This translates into CASSLGVSGGTDTQYF.

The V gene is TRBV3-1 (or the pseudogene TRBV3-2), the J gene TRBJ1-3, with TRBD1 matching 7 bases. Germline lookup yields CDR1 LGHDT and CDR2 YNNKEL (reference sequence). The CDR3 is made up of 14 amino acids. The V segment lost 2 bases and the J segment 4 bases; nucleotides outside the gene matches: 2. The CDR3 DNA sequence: TGTGCCAGCAGCCAAACAGGGGTCGGAAACACCATATATTTT. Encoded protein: CASSQTGVGNTIYF.

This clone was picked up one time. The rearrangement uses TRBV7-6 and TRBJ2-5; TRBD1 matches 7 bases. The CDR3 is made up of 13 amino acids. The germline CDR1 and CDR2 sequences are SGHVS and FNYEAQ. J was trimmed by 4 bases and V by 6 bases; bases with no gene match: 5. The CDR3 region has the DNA TGTGCCAGCAGGGGCCGGGACAGAGAGACCCAGTACTTC. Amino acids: CASRGRDRETQYF.

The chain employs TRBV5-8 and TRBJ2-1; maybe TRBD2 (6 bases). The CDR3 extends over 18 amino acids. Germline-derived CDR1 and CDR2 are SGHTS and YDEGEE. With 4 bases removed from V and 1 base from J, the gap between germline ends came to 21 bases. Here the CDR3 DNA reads TGTGCCAGCAGCCTCGGGGCATCCCTGGGGAGGTCCTACAATGAGCAGTTCTTC. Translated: CASSLGASLGRSYNEQFF.

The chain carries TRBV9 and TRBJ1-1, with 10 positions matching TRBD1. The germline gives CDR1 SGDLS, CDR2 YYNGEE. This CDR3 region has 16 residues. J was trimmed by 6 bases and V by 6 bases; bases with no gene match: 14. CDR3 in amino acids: CASTRSSGQGGAEAFF. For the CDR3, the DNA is TGTGCCAGCACCCGCTCCTCCGGACAGGGGGGGGCTGAAGCTTTCTTT.

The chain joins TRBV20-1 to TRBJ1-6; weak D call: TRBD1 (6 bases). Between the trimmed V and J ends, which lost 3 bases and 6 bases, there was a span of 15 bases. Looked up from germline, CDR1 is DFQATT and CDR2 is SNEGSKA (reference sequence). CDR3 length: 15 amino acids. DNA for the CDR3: TGCAGTGCTAGTCGGGGGGCTGGTCGTAATTCACCCCTCCACTTT. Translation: CSASRGAGRNSPLHF.

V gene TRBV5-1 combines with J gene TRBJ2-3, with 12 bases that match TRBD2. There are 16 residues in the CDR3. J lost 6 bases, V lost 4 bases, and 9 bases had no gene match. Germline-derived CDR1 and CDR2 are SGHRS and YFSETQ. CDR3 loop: CASSQDPSGGADTQYF. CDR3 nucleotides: TGCGCCAGCAGCCAAGACCCTAGCGGGGGGGCCGATACGCAGTATTTT.

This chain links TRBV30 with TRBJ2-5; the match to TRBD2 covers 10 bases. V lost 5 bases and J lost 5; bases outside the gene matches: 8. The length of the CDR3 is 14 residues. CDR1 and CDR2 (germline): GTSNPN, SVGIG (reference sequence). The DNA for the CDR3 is TGTGCCTGGGCCCTAGCGGGGGTGGGTGAGACCCAGTACTTC. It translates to CAWALAGVGETQYF.

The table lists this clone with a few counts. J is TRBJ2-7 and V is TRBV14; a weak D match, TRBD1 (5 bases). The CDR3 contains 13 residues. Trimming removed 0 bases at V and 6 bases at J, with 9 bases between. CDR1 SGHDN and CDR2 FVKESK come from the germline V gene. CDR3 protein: CASSQDRVREQYF. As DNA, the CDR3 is TGTGCCAGCAGCCAAGACAGGGTTCGCGAGCAGTACTTC.

This CDR3 reads CTSSQVASTYNEQFF. The CDR3 region has the DNA TGCACCAGCAGCCAAGTTGCGAGCACCTACAATGAGCAGTTCTTC. The chain couples TRBV1 to TRBJ2-1; the D call in the table, TRBD2, was not verified against the DNA. TRBV1 constitutes a pseudogene. The CDR3 loop spans 15 amino acids.

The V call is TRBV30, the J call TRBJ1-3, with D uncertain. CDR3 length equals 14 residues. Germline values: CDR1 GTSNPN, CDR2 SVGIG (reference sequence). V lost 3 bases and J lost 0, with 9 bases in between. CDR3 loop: CAWSAGLSGNTIYF. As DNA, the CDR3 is TGTGCCTGGAGCGCGGGCCTCTCTGGAAACACCATATATTTT.

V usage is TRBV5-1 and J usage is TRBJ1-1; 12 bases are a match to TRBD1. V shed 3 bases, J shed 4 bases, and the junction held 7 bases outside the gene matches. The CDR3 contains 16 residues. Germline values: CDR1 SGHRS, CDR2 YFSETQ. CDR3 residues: CASSYTGTGGSTEAFF. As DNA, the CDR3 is TGCGCCAGCAGCTATACCGGGACAGGGGGCTCCACTGAAGCTTTCTTT.

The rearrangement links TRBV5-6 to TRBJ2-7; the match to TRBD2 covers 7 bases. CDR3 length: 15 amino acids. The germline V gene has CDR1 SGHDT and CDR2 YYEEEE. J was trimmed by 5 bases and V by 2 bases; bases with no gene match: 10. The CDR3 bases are TGTGCCAGCAGCTTTGTACAGCGGGGTCGCCACGAGCAGTACTTC. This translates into CASSFVQRGRHEQYF.

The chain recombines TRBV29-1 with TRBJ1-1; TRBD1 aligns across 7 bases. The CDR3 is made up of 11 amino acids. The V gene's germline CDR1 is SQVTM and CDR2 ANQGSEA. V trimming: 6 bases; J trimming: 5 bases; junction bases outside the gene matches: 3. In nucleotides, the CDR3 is TGCAGCGTCCCCAGGGGGACTGAAGCTTTCTTT. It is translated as CSVPRGTEAFF.

Here the CDR3 DNA reads TGTGCCAGCAGCCCGCGGACAGGGGGATTAGGCGAGCAGTACTTC. As protein: CASSPRTGGLGEQYF. The rearrangement uses TRBV11-2 and TRBJ2-7; 10 positions agree with TRBD1. J was trimmed by 6 bases and V by 5 bases; bases with no gene match: 10. The CDR3 runs to 15 residues. Germline V lookup: CDR1 SGHAT, CDR2 FQNNGV. The whole variable domain, filled in from reference TRBV11-2 and TRBJ2-7, reads EAGVAQSPRYKIIEKRQSVAFWCNPISGHATLYWYQQILGQGPKLLIQFQNNGVVDDSQLPKDRFSAERLKGVDSTLKIQPAKLEDSAVYLCASSPRTGGLGEQYFGPGTRLTVT.

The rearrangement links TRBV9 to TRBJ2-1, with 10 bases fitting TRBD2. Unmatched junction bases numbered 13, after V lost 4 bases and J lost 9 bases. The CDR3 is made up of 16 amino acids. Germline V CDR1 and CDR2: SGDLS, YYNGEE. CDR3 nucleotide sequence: TGTGCCAGCAGCCCATCCTCAAGCGGGGGGGCCGCTGAGCAGTTCTTC. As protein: CASSPSSSGGAAEQFF.